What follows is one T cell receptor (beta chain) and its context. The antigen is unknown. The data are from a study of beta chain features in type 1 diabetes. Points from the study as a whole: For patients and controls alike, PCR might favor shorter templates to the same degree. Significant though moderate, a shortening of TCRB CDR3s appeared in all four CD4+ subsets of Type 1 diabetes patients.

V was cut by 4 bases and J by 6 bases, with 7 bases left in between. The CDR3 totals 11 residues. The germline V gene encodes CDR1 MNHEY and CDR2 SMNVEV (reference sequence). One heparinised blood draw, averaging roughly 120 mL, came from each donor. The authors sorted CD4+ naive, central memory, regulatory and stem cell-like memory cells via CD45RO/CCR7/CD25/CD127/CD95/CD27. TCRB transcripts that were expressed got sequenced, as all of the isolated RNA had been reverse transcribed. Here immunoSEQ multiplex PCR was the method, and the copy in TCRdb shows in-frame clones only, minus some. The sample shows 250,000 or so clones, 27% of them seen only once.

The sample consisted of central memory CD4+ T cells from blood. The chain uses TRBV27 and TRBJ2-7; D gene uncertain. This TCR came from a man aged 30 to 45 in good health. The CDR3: CASSWRSEQYF. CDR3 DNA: TGTGCCAGCAGTTGGCGTTCCGAGCAGTACTTC.